The next 13 T cell receptor beta chains were all read from a single sample in a study of CD8+ T cells in alopecia areata. RNA was isolated and reverse transcribed to cDNA, the sequencing template. Measured with immunoSEQ multiplex PCR; TCRdb has only the in-frame clones, and not every one. The sample presents over 250,000 clones, none singletons. Scientists pooled cutaneous lymph node cells and sorted them on CD4, CD8alpha, NKG2D, NKG2ACE and other markers. What was sequenced was CD4+ T cells sorted from a lymph node. Receptors were obtained from a C3H/HeJ mouse with alopecia areata. The strain is characterized by the MHC haplotype H2-k.

As regards this clone: Here the gene names and germline are mouse. Coverage ceases 4 residues before the CDR3 finishes, and the germline J gene fills in the end. Different DNA sequences within this sample yield the same CDR3. The gene calls are TRBV19 and TRBJ2-7; 7 nucleotides line up with TRBD2. The CDR3 contains 13 residues. Germline CDR1 FNHDT, CDR2 SITEND (reference sequence). CDR3 bases read: TGTGCCAGCAGTATACTGGGGGTGTAT. Its protein is CASSILGVY. The entire CDR3 protein is CASSILGVYEQYF.

As for this clone: Mouse gene names and germline throughout. The read falls 4 residues short of the CDR3 end, and the missing part is taken from the germline J gene. This chain connects TRBV5 to TRBJ2-5; TRBD2 aligns across 7 bases. Unmatched junction bases numbered 2, after V lost 0 bases and J lost 2 bases. The CDR3 is 15 residues long. Germline V CDR1 and CDR2: LGHNA, YNLKQL (reference sequence). CDR3 residues: CASSQENWGQDTQYF. The DNA read from the CDR3 is TGTGCCAGCAGCCAAGAGAACTGGGGCCAAGAC.

This clone was seen a handful of times. The gene names given are mouse names. The read terminates 4 residues before the CDR3 end, so the remaining end is supplied by the germline J gene. This specimen includes other DNA sequences encoding the same CDR3. The J gene is TRBJ1-2, the V gene TRBV13-3, with D tentatively TRBD1 (6 bases). Trimming stripped 2 bases from V and 0 bases from J, with 8 bases between. CDR3 length: 14 amino acids. CDR1 is NNHDY and CDR2 is SYVADS in the germline V gene. CDR3 DNA (partial): TGTGCCAGCAGTGAGGGACATCCAAACTCC. Protein product: CASSEGHPNS. The CDR3, in full, reads CASSEGHPNSDYTF.

Details on this clone: Gene names and germline refer to mouse. The read terminates 4 residues ahead of where the CDR3 ends, so the germline J gene completes it. Other DNA sequences within the sample encode an identical CDR3. The V gene is TRBV5, the J gene TRBJ1-1; D is possibly TRBD1 (6 bases). Looked up from germline, CDR1 is LGHNA and CDR2 is YNLKQL (reference sequence). This CDR3 is built from 12 residues. V dropped 4 bases and J dropped 4 bases, with 7 bases sitting between them. CDR3 DNA, as far as it was read: TGTGCCAGCAGCCCACAGGGCACA. It is translated as CASSPQGT. The entire CDR3 protein is CASSPQGTEVFF.

The sample holds a few counts of this clone. Gene names denote mouse genes. The read ends 4 residues shy of where the CDR3 ends; the end is completed using the germline J gene. The chain links TRBV13-3 to TRBJ2-7, with 9 positions matching TRBD2. Germline values: CDR1 NNHDY, CDR2 SYVADS. The CDR3 is made up of 13 amino acids. CDR3 DNA (partial): TGTGCCAGCAGTCACAGGACTGGGGAT. Protein: CASSHRTGD. The whole CDR3 sequence is CASSHRTGDEQYF.

This clone has a count of ten or more. Mouse gene names and germline throughout. The sequenced fragment ends 4 residues before the CDR3 boundary, so the rest is inferred from the germline J gene. The V and J genes are TRBV1 and TRBJ2-2; 7 bases fit TRBD2. This CDR3 contains 15 residues. The J segment lost 2 bases and the V segment lost 1 base, leaving 1 base of the junction unmatched. CDR1 is NSQYPW, CDR2 LRSPGD, per germline (reference sequence). The sequenced CDR3 bases are TGCACCTGCAGTGCAGCCTGGGGGAACACCGGG. It specifies CTCSAAWGNTG. The whole CDR3 is CTCSAAWGNTGQLYF.

With respect to this clone: Mouse gene names and germline throughout. The read ends 4 residues before the CDR3 terminus; that terminus is restored from the germline J gene. The rearrangement links TRBV19 to TRBJ2-3; TRBD2 matches at 8 bases. The CDR3 length is 15 residues. Germline CDR1 and CDR2: FNHDT and SITEND (reference sequence). V lost 4 bases to trimming and J lost 0 bases; unmatched junction nucleotides: 4. The sequenced CDR3 bases are TGTGCCAGCAGTTCTGGGGGGTCTAGTGCAGAA. Protein product: CASSSGGSSAE. The whole CDR3 reads CASSSGGSSAETLYF.

This clone appeared a few times. The listed genes are named as in mouse. From the germline J gene comes the end of the CDR3, since the read stops 4 residues before it. The chain is built from TRBV5 and TRBJ2-5, with TRBD2 identical over 12 bases. The junction had 5 bases not matched to a gene; V was cut back by 0 bases and J by 1 base. The V gene's germline CDR1 is LGHNA and CDR2 YNLKQL (reference sequence). There are 18 residues in the CDR3. The CDR3 bases that were read are TGTGCCAGCAGCCAAGAGTCCCGGGACTGGGGGGACCAAGAC. Its translation is CASSQESRDWGDQD. The full CDR3 sequence reads CASSQESRDWGDQDTQYF.

Points on this clone: Gene names are mouse gene names. Read data end 4 residues before the CDR3 end; the end is taken from the germline J gene. The sample contains more than one DNA sequence encoding this CDR3. This chain joins TRBV5 and TRBJ2-1; 10 bases align to TRBD1. Trimming at V came to 4 bases and at J to 6 bases, leaving 6 bases not matched to a gene. This CDR3 is built from 15 residues. Germline CDR1 and CDR2: LGHNA and YNLKQL (reference sequence). The CDR3: CASSLTGTGVAEQFF. The sequenced part of the CDR3 DNA is TGTGCCAGCAGCCTCACCGGGACAGGGGTTGCT.

In its sample, this clone was seen a few times. The listed genes are named as in mouse. The read comes to an end 4 residues before the CDR3 does, leaving the germline J gene to fill in the end. The chain has TRBV13-1 and TRBJ2-7; 12 nucleotides agree with TRBD1. Germline V lookup: CDR1 NSHNY, CDR2 SYGAGN. CDR3 length: 14 residues. Here the CDR3 reads CASSWDRGRDEQYF. The CDR3 bases that were read are TGTGCCAGCAGTTGGGACAGGGGGCGCGAT.

In its sample, this clone was seen a few times. All gene names here are mouse names. The read comes to an end 3 residues before the CDR3 does, leaving the germline J gene to fill in the end. The V gene is TRBV13-1, the J gene TRBJ1-6; 8 bases match TRBD1. TRBJ1-6 is flagged as an ORF with uncertain function. The CDR3 totals 14 residues. Germline values: CDR1 NSHNY, CDR2 SYGAGN. V trimming: 3 bases; J trimming: 7 bases; junction bases outside the gene matches: 3. CDR3 residues: CASSAGGWNSPLYF. The sequenced CDR3 bases are TGTGCCAGCAGTGCAGGGGGCTGGAATTCGCCC.

Details on this clone: The genes are named according to mouse. The sequenced fragment ends 4 residues before the CDR3 boundary, so the rest is inferred from the germline J gene. The sample has other DNA sequences that encode this CDR3 too. This chain links TRBV1 with TRBJ2-2; a weak D match, TRBD2 (5 bases). The CDR3 has 15 residues. The V and J ends lost 3 bases and 0 bases respectively, with 8 bases between them. Germline loops: CDR1 NSQYPW, CDR2 LRSPGD (reference sequence). The CDR3 bases that were read are TGCACCTGCAGTGCCCGGACTACAAACACCGGG. It specifies CTCSARTTNTG. The complete CDR3 sequence is CTCSARTTNTGQLYF.

Note on this clone: Germline and genes: mouse. The CDR3 extends 4 residues past the end of the read, so its final part is completed from the germline J gene. Other DNA sequences in this specimen translate into the identical CDR3. The gene calls are TRBV19 and TRBJ1-2; D is ambiguous. V lost 5 bases and J 0 bases, leaving 8 bases between the germline ends. The V gene's germline CDR1 is FNHDT and CDR2 SITEND (reference sequence). CDR3 length: 13 amino acids. The CDR3 spells CASSPTTNSDYTF. The sequenced CDR3 bases are TGTGCCAGCAGCCCTACAACAAACTCC.